This entry lists 32 T cell receptor beta chains sequenced from one sample in a study of regulatory T cells in long-lasting Graves disease. Library construction for TCR beta used iRepertoire HTBI primers and Arm-PCR of CDR3 regions. Using its own MiXCR run on the multiplex PCR reads, TCRdb lists one record per CDR3 protein. The table has about 460,000 distinct CDR3 sequences, 22% seen once; the top ten hold around 14%. Noted time point: persistent/refractory GD, antithyroid drugs over 5 years with positive TRAb. PBMCs provided the RNA from which the TCR library was made. This specimen consisted of peripheral blood mononuclear cells (PBMCs), obtained when the disease was refractory, from a patient treated with antithyroid drugs. The origin of the receptors is a female donor with Graves disease.

The sample holds many counts of this clonotype. The junction differs from germline at one of its ends, possibly a read error. The chain links TRBV28 to TRBJ1-2; maybe TRBD1 (5 bases). CDR3 length: 11 residues. The germline V gene has CDR1 MDHEN and CDR2 SYDVKM. CDR3 sequence reads: CASRSGRGYTF. As DNA, the CDR3 is TGTGCCAGCAGATCCGGGCGGGGCTACACTTTC.

This rearrangement joins TRBV11-2 to TRBJ1-4; D gene unclear. Trimming pared 5 bases from V and 3 bases from J, leaving 13 bases between. The germline V gene encodes CDR1 SGHAT and CDR2 FQNNGV. This CDR3 comprises 15 residues. As DNA, the CDR3 is TGTGCCAGCAGCCCAGGAAGTTGGGCTAATGAAAAACTGTTTTTT. This codes for CASSPGSWANEKLFF.

This clonotype has just a few counts. The chain has TRBV6-5 and TRBJ1-1, with a weak D call TRBD1 (5 bases). Trimming removed 0 bases from V and 11 bases from J, with 16 bases in between. Germline lookup yields CDR1 MNHEY and CDR2 SVGAGI. The CDR3 spans 14 residues. The DNA of the CDR3 is TGTGCCAGCAGTTACTCGAGATCTCCTTGGGGGGCTTTCTTT. Amino acid sequence: CASSYSRSPWGAFF.

This clonotype has a handful of counts. The genes are TRBV10-3 and TRBJ1-2; no reliable D call. Germline V lookup: CDR1 ENHRY, CDR2 SYGVKD. The CDR3 consists of 15 residues. V was clipped by 0 bases and J by 4 bases, with 12 bases between them. This CDR3 is CAISESASEFYGYTF. The CDR3 nucleotides read TGTGCCATCAGTGAGTCGGCCAGTGAATTCTATGGCTACACCTTC.

This clonotype was detected only a few times. This chain links TRBV7-2 with TRBJ1-5; 10 bases are shared with TRBD1. CDR1 and CDR2 from the germline V gene are SGHTA and FQGNSA. This CDR3 is 15 amino acids long. The J segment lost 4 bases and the V segment lost 5 bases, leaving 5 bases of the junction unmatched. CDR3: CASSQPGQGNQPQHF. The CDR3 DNA follows: TGTGCCAGCAGCCAGCCGGGACAGGGGAATCAGCCCCAGCATTTT.

This clonotype showed up just a few times. At one of its ends the junction is not consistent with the germline gene, which may arise from a read error. The CDR3 region has the DNA TGTGCCAGCAGCTCGGACAATGCTAACTATGGCCACACCTTC. Amino acid sequence: CASSSDNANYGHTF. The V call is TRBV7-2, the J call TRBJ1-2; weak D call: TRBD1 (5 bases). CDR1 and CDR2 from the germline V gene are SGHTA and FQGNSA. The CDR3 covers 14 residues.

This clonotype showed up many times. The chain is built from TRBV24-1 and TRBJ2-2, with TRBD1 matching over 9 bases. This CDR3 spans 15 amino acids. Germline lookup yields CDR1 KGHDR and CDR2 SFDVKD. V was pared by 3 bases and J by 6 bases, with 4 bases of the junction left unmatched. CDR3 sequence reads: CATSDQGQGPGELFF. CDR3 bases: TGTGCCACCAGTGATCAGGGACAGGGACCCGGGGAGCTGTTTTTT.

In regard to this clonotype: One end of the junction varies from germline; a read error may be responsible. This chain connects TRBV11-1 to TRBJ2-5; 13 positions agree with TRBD2. The CDR3 has 16 residues. Germline CDR1 SGHAT, CDR2 FQDESV (reference sequence). The CDR3 sequence is CTSSLSTSGGTKTQYF. The CDR3 DNA is TGTACCAGCAGCTTATCGACTAGCGGGGGGACGAAAACCCAGTACTTC.

This clonotype showed up just a few times. This chain uses TRBV19 with TRBJ1-5, with 7 bases aligning to TRBD1. CDR1 and CDR2 (germline): LNHDA, SQIVND (reference sequence). The CDR3 extends over 11 amino acids. The trim removed 11 bases at V and 7 bases at J, leaving 5 bases unmatched. The DNA for the CDR3 is TGTGCCTCCGGACAGGCCCAGCCCCAGCATTTT. As protein: CASGQAQPQHF.

In its sample, this clonotype was seen a few times. This chain links TRBV9 with TRBJ1-6; unclear D gene. Germline CDR1 SGDLS, CDR2 YYNGEE. The V end was cut by 0 bases, the J end by 7 bases, with 17 bases between. The CDR3 contains 17 residues. CDR3 sequence reads: CASSVAFSGTQNSPLHF. CDR3 DNA sequence: TGTGCCAGCAGCGTAGCTTTTTCGGGTACACAAAATTCACCCCTCCACTTT.

In this sample, this clonotype turned up many times. V is TRBV28 and J is TRBJ2-7, with TRBD1 identical over 10 bases. Germline V gives CDR1 MDHEN, CDR2 SYDVKM. Germline trimming cut 5 bases from V and 9 bases from J; bases unmatched to any gene: 13. The CDR3 runs to 15 residues. The CDR3 spells CASSAAGQGLLTQYF. The CDR3 DNA sequence: TGTGCCAGCAGTGCCGCGGGACAGGGGCTACTGACGCAGTACTTC.

There are many counts of this clonotype. The V gene is TRBV28, the J gene TRBJ2-7, with 7 positions matching TRBD2. V lost 1 base to trimming and J lost 6 bases; unmatched junction nucleotides: 9. Germline V CDR1 and CDR2: MDHEN, SYDVKM. There are 15 residues in the CDR3. This CDR3 is CASSLLTGGSREQYF. The DNA for the CDR3 is TGTGCCAGCAGTTTATTGACGGGGGGAAGCCGCGAGCAGTACTTC.

Remarks on this clonotype: No conserved phenylalanine or tryptophan ends this CDR3, so it is likely a read error. The rearrangement joins TRBV28 to TRBJ2-2; D gene ambiguous. The CDR3 totals 14 residues. V was trimmed by 4 bases and J by 3 bases, leaving 9 bases between them. Germline V gives CDR1 MDHEN, CDR2 SYDVKM. CDR3 sequence reads: CASSSSRDTGELFS. The CDR3 region has the DNA TGTGCCAGCAGTTCCTCCCGGGACACCGGGGAGCTGTTTTCT.

The J gene is TRBJ2-5, the V gene TRBV7-2; 7 nucleotides match TRBD1. The germline V gene encodes CDR1 SGHTA and CDR2 FQGNSA. The V segment lost 3 bases and the J segment 4 bases; nucleotides outside the gene matches: 11. This CDR3 spans 16 amino acids. CDR3 sequence (DNA): TGTGCCAGCAGCTTTTCGGGCAGGGGGAAGCGAGAGACCCAGTACTTC. Protein product: CASSFSGRGKRETQYF.

The rearrangement links TRBV3-1 to TRBJ2-5, with D possibly called TRBD1 or TRBD2 (5 bases each). Germline V gives CDR1 LGHDT, CDR2 YNNKEL (reference sequence). Trimming removed 0 bases at V and 4 bases at J, with 12 bases between. The CDR3 covers 15 residues. The CDR3 DNA reads as TGTGCCAGCAGCCAAGAGGGTACAGGAGGAGAGACCCAGTACTTC. Its protein is CASSQEGTGGETQYF.

This clonotype was detected ten times or more. The chain has TRBV29-1 and TRBJ1-1; perhaps TRBD1 as D (5 bases). CDR3 length: 13 amino acids. The germline V gene encodes CDR1 SQVTM and CDR2 ANQGSEA. Trimming cost V 6 bases and J 10 bases, with 21 bases left between them. CDR3 bases: TGCAGCGTCGCCTCCGGGGAGGGGTCGGGAGCTTTCTTT. Translation: CSVASGEGSGAFF.

This clonotype has more than one count but fewer than ten. V and J are TRBV7-9 and TRBJ1-2, with D possibly being TRBD1 (5 bases). The CDR3 is 12 amino acids. V was shortened by 3 bases and J by 8 bases, with 10 bases between the two germline ends. Germline-derived CDR1 and CDR2 are SEHNR and FQNEAQ (reference sequence). In DNA, the CDR3 is TGTGCCAGCAGCTTCGAGGGGCAGGGCTACACCTTC. Residues: CASSFEGQGYTF.

In its sample, this clonotype was seen a few times. A much larger clone lies one base from this, so it may be a read error. The rearrangement uses TRBV20-1 and TRBJ1-1, with 8 bases matching TRBD1. Germline V gene sequence: CDR1 DFQATT, CDR2 SNEGSKA (reference sequence). The CDR3 totals 17 residues. After removal of 0 bases from V and 4 bases from J, the junction contained 13 bases not matched to a gene. CDR3 in DNA: TGCAGTGCTAGAGATCACGGGACAGGATTTGGGAGCACTGAAGCTTTCTTT. Protein: CSARDHGTGFGSTEAFF.

This clonotype has at least ten counts. The V gene is TRBV12-3 or TRBV12-4, the J gene TRBJ1-5; maybe TRBD1 (5 bases). This CDR3 has 12 amino acids. The V end was cut by 5 bases, the J end by 7 bases, with 9 bases between. The CDR3: CASSRQLQPQHF. The CDR3 nucleotides are TGTGCCAGCAGTCGACAGTTGCAGCCCCAGCATTTT.

The chain employs TRBV19 and TRBJ1-1; D possibly corresponds to TRBD1 (5 bases). The CDR3 loop spans 15 amino acids. CDR1 and CDR2 from the germline V gene are LNHDA and SQIVND (reference sequence). Trimming left V 2 bases short and J 1 base short, with 11 bases between. The CDR3 is CASSISRVGNTEAFF. CDR3 nucleotides: TGTGCCAGTAGTATATCCAGGGTCGGGAACACTGAAGCTTTCTTT.

The V call is TRBV11-3, the J call TRBJ2-7; TRBD1 is a possible D gene (5 bases). V was pared by 4 bases and J by 6 bases, with 19 bases between. This CDR3 region has 15 residues. CDR1 and CDR2 from the germline V gene are SGHNT and YENEEA. CDR3 DNA: TGTGCCAGCAGCTCACCTGGTTTAAAGGGGTTCGAGCAGTACTTC. Protein: CASSSPGLKGFEQYF.

V is TRBV30 and J is TRBJ1-1; D is uncertain. This CDR3 has 12 amino acids. V was shortened by 0 bases and J by 4 bases, with 6 bases between the two germline ends. Germline-derived CDR1 and CDR2 are GTSNPN and SVGIG (reference sequence). DNA of the CDR3: TGTGCCTGGAGTGTAATGGGCACTGAAGCTTTCTTT. It is translated as CAWSVMGTEAFF.

This clonotype was counted many times. This chain joins TRBV28 and TRBJ2-7; 7 nucleotides line up with TRBD1. CDR1 and CDR2 (germline): MDHEN, SYDVKM. The V and J ends lost 6 bases and 0 bases, in that order; junction bases with no gene match: 8. The CDR3 loop spans 15 amino acids. CDR3 in amino acids: CASSSLQGSSYEQYF. CDR3 coding DNA: TGTGCCAGCAGCTCACTACAGGGGAGCTCCTACGAGCAGTACTTC. The whole variable domain, filled in from reference TRBV28 and TRBJ2-7, reads DVKVTQSSRYLVKRTGEKVFLECVQDMDHENMFWYRQDPGLGLRLIYFSYDVKMKEKGDIPEGYSVSREKKERFSLILESASTNQTSMYLCASSSLQGSSYEQYFGPGTRLTVT.

V and J are TRBV20-1 and TRBJ2-6; D may be TRBD1 (5 bases). This CDR3 is 15 amino acids long. Germline loops: CDR1 DFQATT, CDR2 SNEGSKA (reference sequence). Trimming removed 1 base at V and 2 bases at J, with 9 bases between. The CDR3 sequence: CSARASGTGANVLTF. Written as DNA, the CDR3 is TGCAGTGCTAGAGCCTCAGGGACTGGGGCCAACGTCCTGACTTTC.

The chain recombines TRBV9 with TRBJ2-2, with 13 bases that match TRBD2. The CDR3 extends over 18 amino acids. J was trimmed by 5 bases and V by 0 bases; bases with no gene match: 7. CDR1 and CDR2 from the germline V gene are SGDLS and YYNGEE. DNA for the CDR3: TGTGCCAGCAGCGTAGCGGGACTAGCGGGACTCGGTACCGGGGAGCTGTTTTTT. It yields the protein CASSVAGLAGLGTGELFF.

This clonotype has only a few counts. The CDR3 sequence is CASSSYRGQATQYF. CDR3 bases: TGTGCCAGCAGTTCTTACCGGGGACAGGCAACGCAGTATTTT. V and J are TRBV28 and TRBJ2-3, with TRBD1 matching over 8 bases. Germline V CDR1 and CDR2: MDHEN, SYDVKM. Trimming cost V 4 bases and J 9 bases; bases outside gene matches: 9. CDR3 length equals 14 residues. The variable domain in full, with the rest retrieved from reference TRBV28 and TRBJ2-3, is DVKVTQSSRYLVKRTGEKVFLECVQDMDHENMFWYRQDPGLGLRLIYFSYDVKMKEKGDIPEGYSVSREKKERFSLILESASTNQTSMYLCASSSYRGQATQYFGPGTRLTVL.

V is TRBV5-1 and J is TRBJ1-3, with unresolved D. The CDR3 consists of 17 residues. Trimming took off 0 bases at V and 0 bases at J, with 13 bases between the two ends. Germline assignment: CDR1 SGHRS and CDR2 YFSETQ. Here the CDR3 reads CASSLAKGFGSGNTIYF. The CDR3 coding sequence is TGCGCCAGCAGCTTGGCCAAAGGATTCGGCTCTGGAAACACCATATATTTT.

The V gene is TRBV30, the J gene TRBJ1-4; 8 bases match TRBD1. The CDR3 has 14 amino acids. The V and J ends lost 0 bases and 8 bases, in that order; junction bases with no gene match: 5. CDR1 is GTSNPN and CDR2 is SVGIG in the germline V gene (reference sequence). The CDR3 spells CAWSVLGQEEKLFF. The CDR3 DNA reads as TGTGCCTGGAGTGTACTGGGACAGGAGGAAAAACTGTTTTTT. Full variable domain (missing parts from reference TRBV30 and TRBJ1-4): SQTIHQWPATLVQPVGSPLSLECTVEGTSNPNLYWYRQAAGRGLQLLFYSVGIGQISSEVPQNLSASRPQDRQFILSSKKLLLSDSGFYLCAWSVLGQEEKLFFGSGTQLSVL.

The table lists this clonotype with many counts. This rearrangement joins TRBV6-1 to TRBJ2-5, with no clear D. Germline V gives CDR1 MNHNS, CDR2 SASEGT. Trimming pared 6 bases from V and 4 bases from J, leaving 18 bases between. The CDR3 spans 15 residues. The CDR3 loop is CASRPLETSRETQYF. CDR3 DNA: TGTGCCAGCAGACCTCTAGAAACAAGTAGAGAGACCCAGTACTTC.

This clonotype was observed many times. This chain joins TRBV28 and TRBJ2-1; either TRBD1 or TRBD2 may fit D (5 bases each). V lost 6 bases to trimming and J lost 5 bases, with 17 bases between them. Germline V gene sequence: CDR1 MDHEN, CDR2 SYDVKM. The CDR3 spans 15 residues. For the CDR3, the DNA is TGTGCCAGCAGCCCACCGGGACGGCTAAACAATGAGCAGTTCTTC. Amino acid sequence: CASSPPGRLNNEQFF. Using reference TRBV28 and TRBJ2-1 for the parts outside the CDR3, the full variable domain is DVKVTQSSRYLVKRTGEKVFLECVQDMDHENMFWYRQDPGLGLRLIYFSYDVKMKEKGDIPEGYSVSREKKERFSLILESASTNQTSMYLCASSPPGRLNNEQFFGPGTRLTVL.

Many counts were recorded for this clonotype. V gene TRBV28 combines with J gene TRBJ1-5; TRBD1 matches 9 bases. Germline CDR1 and CDR2: MDHEN and SYDVKM. This CDR3 spans 22 amino acids. With 0 bases clipped from V and 1 base from J, the junction kept 19 bases outside the gene matches. CDR3 nucleotides: TGTGCCAGCAGTTTATGGCTTCGCCGGGACAGGGTCCCCTGGGAGAGCAATCAGCCCCAGCATTTT. This codes for CASSLWLRRDRVPWESNQPQHF.

This clonotype was detected once. This sequence joins TRBV6-9 and TRBJ1-1; TRBD1 is a possible D gene (5 bases). Deletions cut 3 bases from V and 0 bases from J, with 14 bases between. CDR1 is MNHGY and CDR2 is SVAAGI in the germline V gene. This CDR3 comprises 16 residues. The CDR3 DNA reads TGTGCCAGCAGTTACTGGCGTAGGGGCATGAACACTGAAGCTTTCTTT. Translation: CASSYWRRGMNTEAFF.